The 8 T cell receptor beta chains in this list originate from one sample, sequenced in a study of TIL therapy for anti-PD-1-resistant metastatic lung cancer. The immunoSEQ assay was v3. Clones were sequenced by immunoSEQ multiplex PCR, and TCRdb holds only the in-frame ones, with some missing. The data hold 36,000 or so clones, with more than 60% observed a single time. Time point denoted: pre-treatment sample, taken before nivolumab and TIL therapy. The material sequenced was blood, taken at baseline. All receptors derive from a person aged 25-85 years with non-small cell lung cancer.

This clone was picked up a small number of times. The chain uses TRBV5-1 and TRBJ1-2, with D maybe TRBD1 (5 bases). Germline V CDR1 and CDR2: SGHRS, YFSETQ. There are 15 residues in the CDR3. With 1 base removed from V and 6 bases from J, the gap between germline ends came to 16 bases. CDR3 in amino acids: CASSLLLRGRDGYTF. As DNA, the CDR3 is TGCGCCAGCAGCTTGTTATTAAGGGGAAGGGATGGCTACACCTTC.

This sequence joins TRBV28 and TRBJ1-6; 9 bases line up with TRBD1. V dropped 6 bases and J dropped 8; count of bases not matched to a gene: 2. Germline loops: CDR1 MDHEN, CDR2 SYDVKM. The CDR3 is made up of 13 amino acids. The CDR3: CASRGQGHSPLHF. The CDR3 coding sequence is TGTGCCAGCAGGGGACAGGGCCATTCACCCCTCCACTTT.

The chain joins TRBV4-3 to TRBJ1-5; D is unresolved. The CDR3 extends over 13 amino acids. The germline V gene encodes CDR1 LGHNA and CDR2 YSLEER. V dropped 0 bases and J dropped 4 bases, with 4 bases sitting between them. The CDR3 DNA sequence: TGCGCCAGCAGCCAAGATCTAAATCAGCCCCAGCATTTT. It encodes CASSQDLNQPQHF.

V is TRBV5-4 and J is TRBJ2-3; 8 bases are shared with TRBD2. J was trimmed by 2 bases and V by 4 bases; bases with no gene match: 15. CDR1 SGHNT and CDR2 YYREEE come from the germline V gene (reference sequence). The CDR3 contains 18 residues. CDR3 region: CASSRLETSGPFTDTQYF. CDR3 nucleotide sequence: TGTGCCAGCAGCCGCCTGGAAACTAGCGGACCATTCACAGATACGCAGTATTTT.

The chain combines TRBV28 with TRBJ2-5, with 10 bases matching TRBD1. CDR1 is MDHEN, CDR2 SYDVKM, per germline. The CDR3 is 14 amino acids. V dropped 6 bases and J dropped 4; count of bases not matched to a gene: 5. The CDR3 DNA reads TGTGCCAGCAGCACGGACAGGGGGGGAGAGACCCAGTACTTC. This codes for CASSTDRGGETQYF.

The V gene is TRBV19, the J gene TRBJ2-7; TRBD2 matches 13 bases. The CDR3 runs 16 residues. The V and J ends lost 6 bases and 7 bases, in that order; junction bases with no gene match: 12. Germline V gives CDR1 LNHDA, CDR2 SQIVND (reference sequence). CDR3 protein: CASSMGLAGRVKEQYF. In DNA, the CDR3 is TGTGCCAGTAGCATGGGACTAGCGGGAAGGGTGAAAGAGCAGTACTTC.

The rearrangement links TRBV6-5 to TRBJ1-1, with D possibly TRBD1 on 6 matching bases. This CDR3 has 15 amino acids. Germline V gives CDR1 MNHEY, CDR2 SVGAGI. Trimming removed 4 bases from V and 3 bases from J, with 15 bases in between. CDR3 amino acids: CASSWLRGMDTEAFF. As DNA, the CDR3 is TGTGCCAGCAGTTGGCTCAGGGGAATGGACACTGAAGCTTTCTTT.

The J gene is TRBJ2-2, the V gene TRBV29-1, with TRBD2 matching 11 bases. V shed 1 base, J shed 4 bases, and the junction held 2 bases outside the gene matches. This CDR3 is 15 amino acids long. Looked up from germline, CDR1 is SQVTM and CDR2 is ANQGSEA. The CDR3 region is CSVEGLAGRTGELFF. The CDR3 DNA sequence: TGCAGCGTTGAAGGACTAGCGGGGCGCACCGGGGAGCTGTTTTTT.